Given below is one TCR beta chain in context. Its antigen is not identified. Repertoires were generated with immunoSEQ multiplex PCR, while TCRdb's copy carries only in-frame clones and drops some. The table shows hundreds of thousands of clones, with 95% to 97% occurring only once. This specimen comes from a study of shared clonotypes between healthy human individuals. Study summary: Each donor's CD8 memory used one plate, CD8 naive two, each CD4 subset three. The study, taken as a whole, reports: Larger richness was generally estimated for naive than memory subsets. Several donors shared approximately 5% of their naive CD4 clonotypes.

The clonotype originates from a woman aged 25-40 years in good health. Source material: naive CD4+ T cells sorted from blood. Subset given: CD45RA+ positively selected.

CDR3 region: CASSSRDNTDTQYF. CDR3 DNA: TGTGCCAGCAGCTCCCGGGACAACACAGATACGCAGTATTTT. V and J are TRBV7-8 and TRBJ2-3; a weak D match, TRBD1 (6 bases). Germline-derived CDR1 and CDR2 are SGHVS and FQNEAQ. The CDR3 contains 14 residues. Trimming shortened V by 4 bases and J by 2 bases, and 10 bases separated the two germline ends.